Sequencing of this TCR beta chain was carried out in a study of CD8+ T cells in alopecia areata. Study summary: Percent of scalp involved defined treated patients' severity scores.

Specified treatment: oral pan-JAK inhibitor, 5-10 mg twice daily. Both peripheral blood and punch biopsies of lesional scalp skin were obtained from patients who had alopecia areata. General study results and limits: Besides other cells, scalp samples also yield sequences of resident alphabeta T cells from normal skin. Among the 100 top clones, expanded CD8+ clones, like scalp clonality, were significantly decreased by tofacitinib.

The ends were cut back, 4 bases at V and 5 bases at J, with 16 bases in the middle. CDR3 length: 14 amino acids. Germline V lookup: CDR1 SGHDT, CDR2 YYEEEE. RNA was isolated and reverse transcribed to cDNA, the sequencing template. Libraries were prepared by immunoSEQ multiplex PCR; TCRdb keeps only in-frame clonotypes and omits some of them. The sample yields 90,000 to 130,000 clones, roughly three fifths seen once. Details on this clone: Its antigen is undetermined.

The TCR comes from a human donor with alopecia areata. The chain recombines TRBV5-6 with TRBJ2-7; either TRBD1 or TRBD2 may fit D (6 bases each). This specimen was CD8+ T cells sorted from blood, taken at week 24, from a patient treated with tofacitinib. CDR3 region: CASSRRGRLNEQYF. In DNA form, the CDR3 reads TGTGCCAGCAGCCGCCGGGGGCGCCTCAACGAGCAGTACTTC.